This paragraph covers one TCR beta chain sequence. The antigen remains undetermined. Germline V gene sequence: CDR1 SGHTA, CDR2 FQGNSA. This CDR3 comprises 14 residues. Trimming removed 3 bases from V and 0 bases from J, with 9 bases in between. From the PCR reads, TCRdb called clonotypes with MiXCR, one entry per CDR3 protein. The sample contains around 21,000 distinct CDR3 sequences, around 64% of which appear only once. The sample belongs to a study of vaccination and CD4 T cells after COVID-19. Turning to the study itself: Samples taken post-COVID came a median roughly 13 weeks after diagnosis, ranging from 35 to 161.

Study outcomes and limitations: Spike mono-reactivity was the property of 304 of 307 vaccine-specific clones in convalescent patients.

Here the sequenced sample was CD4+ T cells from blood, taken after SARS-CoV-2 vaccination. The rearrangement links TRBV7-2 to TRBJ2-7; no reliable D call. This TCR was recovered from a human donor who had recovered from COVID-19. CDR3 sequence (DNA): TGTGCCAGCAGCTTTACTCGGAGCTCCTACGAGCAGTACTTC. It translates to CASSFTRSSYEQYF.